This note documents a single T cell receptor (beta chain) sequence. Profiled with immunoSEQ multiplex PCR; TCRdb holds only in-frame clones, not every one. Among tens of thousands of clones listed, roughly 80% were seen once. This sample is drawn from a study of control samples from healthy donors and cancer patients. The TCR originated in a man between 65 and 85 years old in good health. The sequencing input was blood.

The CDR3 is CASSRTSGNYEQYF. The CDR3 region has the DNA TGCGCCAGCAGCAGGACTAGCGGCAACTACGAGCAGTACTTC. The rearrangement joins TRBV5-1 to TRBJ2-7; 10 nucleotides align to TRBD2. This CDR3 is 14 amino acids long. Trimming cost V 4 bases and J 3 bases; bases outside gene matches: 4. CDR1 and CDR2 from the germline V gene are SGHRS and YFSETQ.